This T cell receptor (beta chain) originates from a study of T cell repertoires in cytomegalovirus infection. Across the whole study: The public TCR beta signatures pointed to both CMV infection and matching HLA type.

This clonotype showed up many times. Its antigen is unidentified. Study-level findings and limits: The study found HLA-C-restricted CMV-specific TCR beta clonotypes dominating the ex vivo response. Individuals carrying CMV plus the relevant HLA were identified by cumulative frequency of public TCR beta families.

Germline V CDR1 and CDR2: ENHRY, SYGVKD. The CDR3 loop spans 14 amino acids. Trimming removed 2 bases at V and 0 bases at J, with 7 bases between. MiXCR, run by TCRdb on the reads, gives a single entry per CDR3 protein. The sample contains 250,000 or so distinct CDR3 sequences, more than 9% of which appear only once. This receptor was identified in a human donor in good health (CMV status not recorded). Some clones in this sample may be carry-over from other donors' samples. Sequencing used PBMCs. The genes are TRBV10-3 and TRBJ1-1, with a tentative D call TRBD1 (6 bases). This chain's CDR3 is CAISEDRLNTEAFF. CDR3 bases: TGTGCCATCAGTGAGGACAGGTTGAACACTGAAGCTTTCTTT.